This TCR beta chain derives from a study of Ad26.COV2.S vaccination and SARS-CoV-2 variants. Repertoires were generated with immunoSEQ multiplex PCR, while TCRdb's copy carries only in-frame clones and drops some. Of around 370,000 clones in the sample, around 90% are singletons; the top ten hold about 3.9%. CDR3 length: 12 amino acids. Trimming removed 7 bases at V and 7 bases at J, with 13 bases between. The germline V gene encodes CDR1 SEHNR and CDR2 FQNEAQ (reference sequence). This clone appeared once. The antigen is unknown. The study's findings and limits: The authors reported substantial breadth in spike-specific CD8+ and CD4+ T cell responses after vaccination. Those who received the vaccine showed greater spike-specific TCR breadth than those given placebo. TCR breadth and depth analyses may have underestimated total T cell responses. Whether participants received vaccine or placebo, their non-spike TCR breadth was similar.

This chain uses TRBV7-9 with TRBJ1-1; D possibly corresponds to TRBD1 (5 bases). The starting material was peripheral blood, obtained after recovery from COVID-19. This sequence originates from a human donor who had recovered from COVID-19. The CDR3: CASTSRTSEAFF. CDR3 in DNA: TGTGCCAGCACCTCAAGGACAAGTGAAGCTTTCTTT.